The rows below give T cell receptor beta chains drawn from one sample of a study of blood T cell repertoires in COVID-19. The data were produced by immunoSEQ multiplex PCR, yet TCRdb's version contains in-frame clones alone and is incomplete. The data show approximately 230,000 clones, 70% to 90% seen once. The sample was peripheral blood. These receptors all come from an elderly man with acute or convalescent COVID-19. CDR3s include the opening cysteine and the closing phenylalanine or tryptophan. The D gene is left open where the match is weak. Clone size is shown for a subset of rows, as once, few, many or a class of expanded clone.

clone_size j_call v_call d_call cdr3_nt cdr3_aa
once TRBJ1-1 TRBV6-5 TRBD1 TGTGCCAGCAACCGAGGGACAGTTATGAACACTGAAGCTTTCTTT CASNRGTVMNTEAFF
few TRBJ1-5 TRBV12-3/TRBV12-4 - TGTGCCAGCAGTTTAGACCAGATTCAGCCCCAGCATTTT CASSLDQIQPQHF
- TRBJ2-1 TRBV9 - TGTGCCAGCAGCGCGTCCGGACACCCAGCGGGTGAGCAGTTCTTC CASSASGHPAGEQFF
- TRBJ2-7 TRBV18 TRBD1 TGTGCCAGCTCACCACCTTGGGACAGGGTTGTCGAGCAGTACTTC CASSPPWDRVVEQYF
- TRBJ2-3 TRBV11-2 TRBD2 TGTGCCAGCACCCATGCGGGGGGAGATACGCAGTATTTT CASTHAGGDTQYF
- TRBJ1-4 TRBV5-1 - TGCGCCAGCAGCTTGGAAAGGGGAGAAAAACTGTTTTTT CASSLERGEKLFF
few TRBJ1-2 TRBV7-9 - TGTGCCAGCAGCTCCGGGTTGTTCTATGGCTACACCTTC CASSSGLFYGYTF
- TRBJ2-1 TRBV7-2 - TGTGCCAGCAGCTTATCCCTAGGGCAGTTCTTC CASSLSLGQFF
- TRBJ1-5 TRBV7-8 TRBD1 TGTGCCAGCAGCCATCAAACAGGGGGTCGTCTGAATCAGCCCCAGCATTTT CASSHQTGGRLNQPQHF
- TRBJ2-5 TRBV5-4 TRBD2 TGTGCCAGCAGCTACGGGGGGGCTCTCCAAGAGACCCAGTACTTC CASSYGGALQETQYF
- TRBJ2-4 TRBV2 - TGTGCCAGCAGTGAGTCAGGGGCTGCCAAAAACATTCAGTACTTC CASSESGAAKNIQYF
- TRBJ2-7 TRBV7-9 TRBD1 TGTGCCAGCAGGACAGGGGTTAACTACGAGCAGTACTTC CASRTGVNYEQYF
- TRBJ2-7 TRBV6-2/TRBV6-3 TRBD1 TGTGCCAGCAGCAAAAGCAGGGGGTATATAGAGCAGTACTTC CASSKSRGYIEQYF
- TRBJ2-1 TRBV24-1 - TGTGCCACCAGTGTGCAGGGCCATGAGCAGTTCTTC CATSVQGHEQFF
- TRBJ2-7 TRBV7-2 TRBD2 TGTGCCAGCAGCTTGACTAGCGGGAGGTACGAGCAGTACTTC CASSLTSGRYEQYF
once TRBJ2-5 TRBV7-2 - TGTGCCAGCAGCTTAGACGGAACAGGGTGGGAGACCCAGTACTTC CASSLDGTGWETQYF
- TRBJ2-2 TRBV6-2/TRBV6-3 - TGTGCCAGCAGCCCTAGACTAGGGACCGGGGAGCTGTTTTTT CASSPRLGTGELFF